This T cell receptor (beta chain) appears in the sequencing data of a study of blood T cells in healthy people across ages. Combining a sample-barcoded 5' primer with a J-beta primer mix, a second PCR ran for about 6 to 12 cycles. Each cDNA molecule was tagged by a template-switch adaptor that had 12 random nucleotides. TCRdb re-analysed the 5' RACE reads in MiXCR, keeping a single row per CDR3 protein. The table lists approximately 850,000 distinct CDR3 sequences, around 45% of them singletons, with under 20% in the top ten. CDR3 length: 14 residues. Germline V gene lookup returns CDR1 SGHTA and CDR2 FQGTGA. V dropped 2 bases and J dropped 6 bases, with 14 bases sitting between them. This clonotype was counted a few times.

The V gene is TRBV7-3, the J gene TRBJ2-7; D remains ambiguous. The receptor's source is a man aged 55 to 70 in good health. Sequences were obtained from blood. The chain's CDR3 is CASSLLSSGPEQYF. For the CDR3, the DNA is TGTGCCAGCAGCTTATTGAGTTCCGGCCCCGAGCAGTACTTC.